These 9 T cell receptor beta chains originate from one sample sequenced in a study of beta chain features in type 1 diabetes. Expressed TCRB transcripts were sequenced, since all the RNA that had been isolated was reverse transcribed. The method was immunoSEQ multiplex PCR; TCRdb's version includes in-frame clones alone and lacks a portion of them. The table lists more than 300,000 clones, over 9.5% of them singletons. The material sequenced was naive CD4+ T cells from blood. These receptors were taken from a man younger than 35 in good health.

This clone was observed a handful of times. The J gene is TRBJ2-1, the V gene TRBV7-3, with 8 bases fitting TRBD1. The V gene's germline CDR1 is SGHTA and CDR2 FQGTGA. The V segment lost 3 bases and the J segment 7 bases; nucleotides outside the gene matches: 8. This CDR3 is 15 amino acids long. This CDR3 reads CASSLGTGGTNEQFF. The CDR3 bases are TGTGCCAGCAGCTTGGGAACAGGGGGTACGAATGAGCAGTTCTTC.

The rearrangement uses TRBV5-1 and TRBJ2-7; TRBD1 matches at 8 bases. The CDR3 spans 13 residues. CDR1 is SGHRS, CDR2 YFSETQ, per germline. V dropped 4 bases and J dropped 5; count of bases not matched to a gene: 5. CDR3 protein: CASSVQGAHEQYF. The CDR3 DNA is TGCGCCAGCAGCGTTCAGGGGGCCCACGAGCAGTACTTC.

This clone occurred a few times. This CDR3 is CASSQEGLYEGYTF. CDR3 in DNA: TGCGCCAGCAGCCAAGAGGGACTATATGAAGGCTACACCTTC. The genes are TRBV4-1 and TRBJ1-2, with D perhaps TRBD1 (5 bases). The V and J ends lost 0 bases and 8 bases respectively, with 13 bases between them. This CDR3 has 14 amino acids. CDR1 and CDR2 from the germline V gene are MGHRA and YSYEKL.

CDR3 bases: TGTGCCAGCAGTCTTCAGAGCGGGAGGGCCGAAAGGGCTGAGCAGTTCTTC. It translates to CASSLQSGRAERAEQFF. V usage is TRBV28 and J usage is TRBJ2-1; 10 bases fit TRBD2. V shed 5 bases, J shed 9 bases, and the junction held 16 bases outside the gene matches. Germline values: CDR1 MDHEN, CDR2 SYDVKM. This CDR3 region has 17 residues.

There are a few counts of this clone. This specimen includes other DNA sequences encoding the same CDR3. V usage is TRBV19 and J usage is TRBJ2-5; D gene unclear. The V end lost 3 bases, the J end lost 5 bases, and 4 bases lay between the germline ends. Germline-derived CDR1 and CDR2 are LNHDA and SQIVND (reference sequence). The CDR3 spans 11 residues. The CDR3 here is CASSIRETQYF. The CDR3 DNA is TGTGCCAGTAGTATCAGGGAGACCCAGTACTTC.

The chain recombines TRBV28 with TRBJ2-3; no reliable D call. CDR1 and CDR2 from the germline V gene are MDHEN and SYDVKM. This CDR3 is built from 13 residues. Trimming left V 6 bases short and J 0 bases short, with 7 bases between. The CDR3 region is CASSKPSTDTQYF. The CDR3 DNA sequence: TGTGCCAGCAGCAAGCCTAGCACAGATACGCAGTATTTT.

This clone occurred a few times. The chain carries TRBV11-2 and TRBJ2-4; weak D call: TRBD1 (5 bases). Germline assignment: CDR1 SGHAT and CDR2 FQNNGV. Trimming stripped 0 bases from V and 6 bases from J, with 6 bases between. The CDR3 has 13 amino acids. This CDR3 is CASSLERGNIQYF. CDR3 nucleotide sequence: TGTGCCAGCAGCTTAGAAAGGGGAAACATTCAGTACTTC. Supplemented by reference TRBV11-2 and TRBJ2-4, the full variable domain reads EAGVAQSPRYKIIEKRQSVAFWCNPISGHATLYWYQQILGQGPKLLIQFQNNGVVDDSQLPKDRFSAERLKGVDSTLKIQPAKLEDSAVYLCASSLERGNIQYFGAGTRLSVL.

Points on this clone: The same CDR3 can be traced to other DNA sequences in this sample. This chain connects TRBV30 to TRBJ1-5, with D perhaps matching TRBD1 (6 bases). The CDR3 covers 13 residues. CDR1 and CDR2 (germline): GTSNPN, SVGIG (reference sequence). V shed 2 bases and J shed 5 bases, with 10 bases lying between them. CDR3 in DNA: TGTGCCTGGAGTAGGGGGGGAGATCAGCCCCAGCATTTT. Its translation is CAWSRGGDQPQHF. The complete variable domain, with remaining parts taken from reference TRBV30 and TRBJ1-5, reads SQTIHQWPATLVQPVGSPLSLECTVEGTSNPNLYWYRQAAGRGLQLLFYSVGIGQISSEVPQNLSASRPQDRQFILSSKKLLLSDSGFYLCAWSRGGDQPQHFGDGTRLSIL.

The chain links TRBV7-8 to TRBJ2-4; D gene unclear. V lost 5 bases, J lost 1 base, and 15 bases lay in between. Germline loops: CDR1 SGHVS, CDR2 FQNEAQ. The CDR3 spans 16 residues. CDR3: CASSPRRSGAKNIQYF. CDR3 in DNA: TGTGCCAGCAGCCCGCGACGCTCCGGGGCCAAAAACATTCAGTACTTC.